Listed here are 8 T cell receptor beta chains from one sample, sequenced in a study of T cells in Graves' hyperthyroidism and ophthalmopathy. The TCR beta CDR3 regions underwent amplification using RNA transcripts as the source. HTBI primers were used for first-round RT-PCR of the TCR CDR3. TCRdb recomputed calls from the multiplex PCR reads with MiXCR, one row per CDR3 protein. The sample has 650,000 to 700,000 distinct CDR3 sequences; roughly 17% are singletons. Specimen: blood. The source is a man aged 50 to 60 with Graves' hyperthyroidism.

J is TRBJ2-3 and V is TRBV11-1, with 9 positions matching TRBD2. V shed 3 bases and J 3 bases; nucleotides not matched to a gene: 7. Per the germline V gene, CDR1 is SGHAT and CDR2 is FQDESV (reference sequence). The CDR3 runs 16 residues. The CDR3 sequence is CASSFSATSGTDTQYF. CDR3 nucleotide sequence: TGTGCCAGCAGCTTTTCTGCGACTAGCGGAACAGATACGCAGTATTTT.

This clonotype has ten or more counts. The chain recombines TRBV29-1 with TRBJ2-7, with a weak D call TRBD2 (6 bases). V was pared by 6 bases and J by 3 bases, with 15 bases between. The CDR3 totals 13 residues. The V gene's germline CDR1 is SQVTM and CDR2 ANQGSEA. The DNA of the CDR3 is TGCAGCGTCAGCGGAGGGGCGGTCTACGAGCAGTACTTC. Translating gives CSVSGGAVYEQYF.

In its sample, this clonotype was seen many times. V gene TRBV2 combines with J gene TRBJ1-2; 9 bases fit TRBD1. Germline CDR1 reads SNHLY; CDR2 reads FYNNEI. The CDR3 runs to 13 residues. The V gene end was trimmed by 6 bases and the J gene end by 6 bases; junction bases not matched to a gene: 5. The CDR3 spells CASREQGANGYTF. Here the CDR3 DNA reads TGTGCCAGCAGGGAACAGGGGGCTAATGGCTACACCTTC.

This clonotype occurred a few times. The chain couples TRBV3-1 to TRBJ2-7, with D unclear. Germline loops: CDR1 LGHDT, CDR2 YNNKEL (reference sequence). The V gene lost 10 bases and the J gene lost 2 bases, with 21 bases spanning the gap. The CDR3 is 15 amino acids. In nucleotides, the CDR3 is TGTGCCACCGGCAAAGAGTCCGGTCCGGCCTACGAGCAGTACTTC. Its protein is CATGKESGPAYEQYF.

The gene calls are TRBV10-2 and TRBJ2-7, with no clear D. The CDR3 runs to 14 residues. CDR1 and CDR2 from the germline V gene are WSHSY and SAAADI. V shed 0 bases and J shed 2 bases, with 8 bases lying between them. The CDR3 sequence is CASSESRRTYEQYF. CDR3 nucleotide sequence: TGCGCCAGCAGTGAGTCTCGGCGTACCTACGAGCAGTACTTC.

The V and J genes are TRBV30 and TRBJ2-3; D is undetermined. Trimming cost V 5 bases and J 5 bases, with 8 bases left between them. The CDR3 is 11 amino acids. CDR1 is GTSNPN and CDR2 is SVGIG in the germline V gene (reference sequence). CDR3 in amino acids: CAWGLVDTQYF. CDR3 in DNA: TGTGCCTGGGGCCTGGTAGATACGCAGTATTTT.

This clonotype appeared a few times. The V call is TRBV11-2, the J call TRBJ1-4, with 7 bases matching TRBD1. Losses at the gene ends were 2 bases for V and 7 bases for J; bases not matched to a gene: 7. The CDR3 is made up of 15 amino acids. The germline V gene encodes CDR1 SGHAT and CDR2 FQNNGV. In DNA, the CDR3 is TGTGCCAGCAGCTTATTCGCAGGGGGGACTGAAAAACTGTTTTTT. This codes for CASSLFAGGTEKLFF.

This clonotype occurred a few times. V gene TRBV29-1 combines with J gene TRBJ1-4; D unclear. This CDR3 has 11 amino acids. Germline loops: CDR1 SQVTM, CDR2 ANQGSEA. Deletions cut 7 bases from V and 8 bases from J, with 11 bases between. The CDR3 DNA sequence: TGCAGCGGTTTTTTCCGAGAAAAACTGTTTTTT. Residues: CSGFFREKLFF. Combining the CDR3 with reference TRBV29-1 and TRBJ1-4 gives the whole variable domain SAVISQKPSRDICQRGTSLTIQCQVDSQVTMMFWYRQQPGQSLTLIATANQGSEATYESGFVIDKFPISRPNLTFSTLTVSNMSPEDSSIYLCSGFFREKLFFGSGTQLSVL.